The next 27 T cell receptor beta chains were all read from a single sample in a study of T-cell memory formation after mild COVID-19. TCRdb ran MiXCR on the 5' RACE reads and lists one entry per CDR3 protein. The sample holds hundreds of thousands of distinct CDR3 sequences, 20% seen once. The sequencing input was PBMCs or a T cell subset sorted from them (not recorded which). Receptors originate from an adult woman who had mild COVID-19 (a few samples of this study predate the infection). Cell type and time point are not known.

This clonotype has more than one count but fewer than ten. The genes are TRBV12-3 or TRBV12-4 and TRBJ2-7; TRBD1 matches 9 bases. The ends lost 6 bases at V and 0 bases at J; junction bases unmatched: 12. There are 17 residues in the CDR3. CDR3 region: CASRTDLGQGTSYEQYF. CDR3 nucleotide sequence: TGTGCCAGCAGAACAGATTTAGGACAGGGGACCTCCTACGAGCAGTACTTC.

V usage is TRBV4-3 and J usage is TRBJ2-2; the D gene is possibly TRBD2 (6 bases). V was pared by 4 bases and J by 7 bases, with 13 bases between. Germline lookup yields CDR1 LGHNA and CDR2 YSLEER. The CDR3 totals 14 residues. CDR3 sequence (DNA): TGCGCCAGCAGCCCCATTAATAGCGGCGGGGAGCTGTTTTTT. As protein: CASSPINSGGELFF.

On this clonotype: With a much larger clone just one base away, this may be a read error. The chain employs TRBV11-2 and TRBJ2-3; D is uncertain. The CDR3 has 11 residues. Trimming cost V 7 bases and J 4 bases, with 6 bases left between them. Germline assignment: CDR1 SGHAT and CDR2 FQNNGV. The CDR3 DNA reads as TGTGCCAGCATCTCGTCAGATACGCAGTATTTT. Amino acids: CASISSDTQYF.

The chain is built from TRBV2 and TRBJ1-6; D gene ambiguous. CDR1 and CDR2 (germline): SNHLY, FYNNEI. This CDR3 has 14 amino acids. Trimming took off 3 bases at V and 11 bases at J, with 14 bases between the two ends. The CDR3 DNA reads TGTGCCAGCAGTGATCGGGAGGGATTGACACCCCTCCACTTT. Translating it yields CASSDREGLTPLHF.

This chain uses TRBV30 with TRBJ2-3; 11 nucleotides align to TRBD2. The germline V gene has CDR1 GTSNPN and CDR2 SVGIG (reference sequence). This CDR3 spans 15 amino acids. J gave up 0 bases and V 8 bases, and 7 bases lay outside the gene matches. CDR3 coding DNA: TGTGCCGGGAAGGGACTAGCGGTTAGCACAGATACGCAGTATTTT. Encoded protein: CAGKGLAVSTDTQYF.

The J gene is TRBJ2-1, the V gene TRBV20-1; 7 bases align to TRBD2. CDR1 is DFQATT, CDR2 SNEGSKA, per germline (reference sequence). The V and J ends lost 8 bases and 4 bases, in that order; junction bases with no gene match: 14. The CDR3 is 15 amino acids. For the CDR3, the DNA is TGCAGTCCCAGGGCCCGCGGGGGTAGATACAATGAGCAGTTCTTC. It yields the protein CSPRARGGRYNEQFF.

This clonotype was observed a few times. This chain links TRBV9 with TRBJ2-4, with 7 bases fitting TRBD1. Germline V gene lookup returns CDR1 SGDLS and CDR2 YYNGEE. V lost 3 bases, J lost 7 bases, and 16 bases stayed unmatched. The CDR3 is 17 residues long. DNA of the CDR3: TGTGCCAGCAGCGCTACGATTTCGACAGGGTTGGGCAACATTCAGTACTTC. It translates to CASSATISTGLGNIQYF.

This clonotype showed up just a few times. This sequence joins TRBV7-8 and TRBJ2-7; the D is unclear. Germline loops: CDR1 SGHVS, CDR2 FQNEAQ. The CDR3 spans 16 residues. V gave up 1 base and J gave up 3 bases, with 16 bases separating them. This chain's CDR3 is CASSLGVGIPNYEQYF. CDR3 DNA sequence: TGTGCCAGCAGCTTAGGTGTTGGGATCCCGAACTACGAGCAGTACTTC. The whole variable domain, filled in from reference TRBV7-8 and TRBJ2-7, reads GAGVSQSPRYKVAKRGQDVALRCDPISGHVSLFWYQQALGQGPEFLTYFQNEAQLDKSGLPSDRFFAERPEGSVSTLKIQRTQQEDSAVYLCASSLGVGIPNYEQYFGPGTRLTVT.

The chain has TRBV30 and TRBJ1-1; D uncertain. Per germline, CDR1 GTSNPN and CDR2 SVGIG (reference sequence). The CDR3 is made up of 14 amino acids. V lost 6 bases and J lost 1, with 15 bases in between. For the CDR3, the DNA is TGTGCCTGCACCCTCGGCAGGCAGAACACTGAAGCTTTCTTT. Protein sequence: CACTLGRQNTEAFF.

This clonotype turned up a few times. The V and J genes are TRBV12-3 or TRBV12-4 and TRBJ2-3; 8 nucleotides match TRBD2. The CDR3 extends over 12 amino acids. V was pared by 1 base and J by 12 bases, with 3 bases of the junction left unmatched. The CDR3 region has the DNA TGTGCCAGCAGTTTAGTCGGGAGGGATCAGTATTTT. Its translation: CASSLVGRDQYF.

There are a few counts of this clonotype. This chain uses TRBV10-3 with TRBJ1-1; 9 positions agree with TRBD1. Trimming removed 3 bases from V and 1 base from J; junction bases left unmatched: 3. This CDR3 spans 15 amino acids. CDR1 and CDR2 (germline): ENHRY, SYGVKD. CDR3: CAISDPGQGNTEAFF. The CDR3 DNA sequence: TGTGCCATCAGTGACCCGGGACAGGGGAACACTGAAGCTTTCTTT.

This clonotype was recorded many times. V and J are TRBV20-1 and TRBJ2-1; 8 bases are a match to TRBD2. Germline V CDR1 and CDR2: DFQATT, SNEGSKA (reference sequence). This CDR3 has 15 residues. The V gene end was trimmed by 0 bases and the J gene end by 9 bases; junction bases not matched to a gene: 10. This chain's CDR3 is CSARDPGLDGSEQFF. For the CDR3, the DNA is TGCAGTGCTAGAGATCCGGGACTAGACGGGAGTGAGCAGTTCTTC.

This clonotype was recorded a few times. V is TRBV3-1 and J is TRBJ2-1; 7 positions agree with TRBD2. This CDR3 has 16 residues. J gave up 2 bases and V 4 bases, and 8 bases lay outside the gene matches. The germline CDR1 and CDR2 sequences are LGHDT and YNNKEL (reference sequence). CDR3 coding DNA: TGTGCCAGCAGCCTGCTCGGGGGGAATACCTACAATGAGCAGTTCTTC. It specifies CASSLLGGNTYNEQFF.

This chain connects TRBV30 to TRBJ2-1, with D unclear. The ends were cut back, 0 bases at V and 0 bases at J, with 6 bases in the middle. Germline V CDR1 and CDR2: GTSNPN, SVGIG (reference sequence). The CDR3 extends over 14 amino acids. The CDR3, as DNA: TGTGCCTGGAGTGTACTCAACTCCTACAATGAGCAGTTCTTC. Amino acid sequence: CAWSVLNSYNEQFF.

The chain recombines TRBV27 with TRBJ2-7, with a weak D call TRBD1 (6 bases). The V and J ends lost 0 bases and 1 base respectively, with 7 bases between them. This CDR3 has 14 residues. Germline lookup yields CDR1 MNHEY and CDR2 SMNVEV (reference sequence). CDR3 bases: TGTGCCAGCAGTTTATCGGACAGATCCTACGAGCAGTACTTC. It translates to CASSLSDRSYEQYF.

This clonotype was detected a few times. The V gene is TRBV12-3 or TRBV12-4, the J gene TRBJ1-1, with D hard to call. Trimming removed 6 bases from V and 1 base from J, with 9 bases in between. CDR3 length: 13 amino acids. Here the CDR3 reads CASRWQTNTEAFF. CDR3 DNA sequence: TGTGCCAGCAGGTGGCAAACGAACACTGAAGCTTTCTTT.

The chain joins TRBV19 to TRBJ2-6, with unresolved D. CDR3 size: 17 residues. Germline-derived CDR1 and CDR2 are LNHDA and SQIVND (reference sequence). Trimming shortened V by 7 bases and J by 0 bases, and 16 bases separated the two germline ends. The CDR3 DNA reads as TGTGCCAGTACATCGGCAGGCTCTCCCTCTGGGGCCAACGTCCTGACTTTC. Amino acid sequence: CASTSAGSPSGANVLTF.

CDR3 amino acids: CASSPLGGEETQYF. The DNA for the CDR3 is TGTGCCAGCAGCCCCCTAGGAGGGGAAGAGACCCAGTACTTC. This chain connects TRBV3-1 to TRBJ2-5; D may be TRBD2 (6 bases). The V end lost 4 bases, the J end lost 3 bases, and 12 bases lay between the germline ends. CDR1 is LGHDT and CDR2 is YNNKEL in the germline V gene (reference sequence). The CDR3 loop spans 14 amino acids.

This chain links TRBV9 with TRBJ1-2; tentatively, D is TRBD1 (5 bases). The V gene lost 3 bases and the J gene lost 2 bases, with 11 bases spanning the gap. Germline-derived CDR1 and CDR2 are SGDLS and YYNGEE. The CDR3 runs 14 residues. CDR3 coding DNA: TGTGCCAGCAGCGCACATGACAGAAACTATGGCTACACCTTC. Translating gives CASSAHDRNYGYTF.

This chain connects TRBV11-3 to TRBJ2-7; 10 bases match TRBD1. Germline lookup yields CDR1 SGHNT and CDR2 YENEEA. This CDR3 has 15 residues. V shed 3 bases, J shed 3 bases, and the junction held 5 bases outside the gene matches. CDR3 loop: CASSLGQGFVYEQYF. DNA for the CDR3: TGTGCCAGCAGCTTGGGACAGGGGTTTGTCTACGAGCAGTACTTC.

This clonotype occurred a few times. The chain joins TRBV15 to TRBJ2-1; D remains ambiguous. The CDR3 runs 12 residues. The V gene's germline CDR1 is LNHNV and CDR2 YYDKDF (reference sequence). V was clipped by 4 bases and J by 10 bases, with 11 bases between them. The CDR3 bases are TGTGCCACCAGCACCCAGCTAGGGGAGCAGTTCTTC. Protein: CATSTQLGEQFF.

This clonotype was seen only a few times. This chain connects TRBV2 to TRBJ1-4, with D maybe TRBD1 (5 bases). Per the germline V gene, CDR1 is SNHLY and CDR2 is FYNNEI. The ends were cut back, 5 bases at V and 7 bases at J, with 11 bases in the middle. This CDR3 has 13 amino acids. CDR3 nucleotide sequence: TGTGCCAGCAGTAAGGACATGAGTGAAAAACTGTTTTTT. This encodes CASSKDMSEKLFF.

This clonotype was picked up many times. The chain is built from TRBV19 and TRBJ2-2; no clear D. Germline V gene sequence: CDR1 LNHDA, CDR2 SQIVND (reference sequence). The V gene lost 8 bases and the J gene lost 0 bases, with 16 bases spanning the gap. This CDR3 comprises 16 residues. As DNA, the CDR3 is TGTGCCAGTTGGGTAGGTGGGATTGCGAACACCGGGGAGCTGTTTTTT. Residues: CASWVGGIANTGELFF.

This clonotype was seen a few times. This rearrangement joins TRBV6-4 to TRBJ1-1; D is unresolved. The germline gives CDR1 MRHNA, CDR2 SNTAGT. The CDR3 covers 12 residues. V was cut by 6 bases and J by 4 bases, with 9 bases left in between. CDR3: CASSDGGTEAFF. The CDR3, as DNA: TGTGCCAGCAGCGACGGTGGCACTGAAGCTTTCTTT.

This clonotype was found once. This rearrangement joins TRBV6-1 to TRBJ2-1, with TRBD2 matching 12 bases. The CDR3 runs 13 residues. CDR1 and CDR2 (germline): MNHNS, SASEGT. V lost 8 bases and J lost 7; bases outside the gene matches: 3. CDR3 amino acids: CASGLAGKNEQFF. The CDR3 nucleotides read TGTGCCAGCGGACTAGCGGGGAAGAATGAGCAGTTCTTC.

The V gene is TRBV3-1, the J gene TRBJ2-5; D is perhaps TRBD1 (6 bases). CDR1 is LGHDT and CDR2 is YNNKEL in the germline V gene (reference sequence). Trimming removed 7 bases from V and 3 bases from J, with 21 bases in between. The CDR3 contains 16 residues. CDR3 sequence (DNA): TGTGCCAGCACCTCGTTGCAGGGGAAAGCGGAAGAGACCCAGTACTTC. Its protein is CASTSLQGKAEETQYF.

This clonotype was seen a handful of times. The chain is built from TRBV29-1 and TRBJ2-1; D not certain. Germline CDR1 is SQVTM and CDR2 is ANQGSEA. The CDR3 has 12 residues. V was shortened by 4 bases and J by 4 bases, with 8 bases between the two germline ends. The DNA for the CDR3 is TGCAGCGTTGGGATCCCGTACAATGAGCAGTTCTTC. Translation gives CSVGIPYNEQFF.